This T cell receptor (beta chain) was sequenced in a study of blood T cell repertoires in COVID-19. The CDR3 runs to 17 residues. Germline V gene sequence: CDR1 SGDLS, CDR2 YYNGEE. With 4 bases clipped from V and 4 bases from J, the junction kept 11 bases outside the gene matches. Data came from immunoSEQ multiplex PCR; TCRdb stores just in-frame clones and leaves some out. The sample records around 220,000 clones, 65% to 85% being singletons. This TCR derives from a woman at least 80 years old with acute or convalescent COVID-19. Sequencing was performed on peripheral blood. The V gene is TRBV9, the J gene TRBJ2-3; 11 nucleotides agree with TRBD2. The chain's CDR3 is CASSHNGLAGGADTQYF. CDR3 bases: TGTGCCAGCAGCCATAATGGGCTAGCGGGAGGAGCAGATACGCAGTATTTT. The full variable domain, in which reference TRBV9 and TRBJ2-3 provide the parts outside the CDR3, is DSGVTQTPKHLITATGQRVTLRCSPRSGDLSVYWYQQSLDQGLQFLIQYYNGEERAKGNILERFSAQQFPDLHSELNLSSLELGDSALYFCASSHNGLAGGADTQYFGPGTRLTVL.